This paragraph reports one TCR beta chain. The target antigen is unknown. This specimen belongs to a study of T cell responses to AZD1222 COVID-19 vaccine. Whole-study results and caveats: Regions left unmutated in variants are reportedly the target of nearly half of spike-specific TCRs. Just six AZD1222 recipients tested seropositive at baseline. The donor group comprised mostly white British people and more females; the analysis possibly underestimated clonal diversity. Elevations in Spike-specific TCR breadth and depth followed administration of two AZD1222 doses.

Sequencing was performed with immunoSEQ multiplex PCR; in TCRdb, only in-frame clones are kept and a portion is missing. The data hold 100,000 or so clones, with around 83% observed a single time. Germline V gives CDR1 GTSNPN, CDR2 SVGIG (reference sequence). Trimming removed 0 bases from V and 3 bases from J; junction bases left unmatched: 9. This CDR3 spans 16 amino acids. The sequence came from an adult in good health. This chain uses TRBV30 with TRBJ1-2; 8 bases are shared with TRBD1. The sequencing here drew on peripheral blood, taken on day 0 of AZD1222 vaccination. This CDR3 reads CAWSVGRGRGDYGYTF. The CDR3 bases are TGTGCCTGGAGTGTGGGCAGGGGGCGAGGGGACTATGGCTACACCTTC.